This note documents a single T cell receptor (beta chain) sequence. Its antigen is unknown. Qualities for individual bases were not recorded, and no much larger clone is one base off. This sample's time point label indicates: baseline before first vaccination. The vaccinee samples were drawn from two UK trials, COV001 and COV002, one of which was a single-blind randomized controlled phase 2/3 trial testing AZD1222 (ChAdOx1 nCoV-19) in healthy adults. For TCRbeta chain sequencing, PBMC samples from trial participants were taken at day 0 and at day 28 after the second dose. The CDR3 regions of human TCRbeta chains were analyzed by immunosequencing. Concerning the study's data processing: Repertoire TCRs were checked for matches against a reference library of SARS-CoV-2-specific TCRs that had been generated using the MIRA antigen-specificity platform. Breadth was defined as the fraction of unique TCRs that were SARS-CoV-2-associated. Depth was defined as the fraction of total T cells that were SARS-CoV-2-associated. Using the MIRA data, each spike-specific TCR was mapped to the spike region that the TCR reacts to and placed in a CD4 or CD8 class. Log10-transformed breadth and depth values were compared by one-way ANOVA with Sidak's multiple comparisons tests. This immuneACCESS table, as held by TCRdb, lists in-frame sequences with V and J called but not all clones. Of the missing ones, under half trace to an unresolved V gene in checked studies; the others have no known cause. That table gives V, J and clone size, and the DNA gave D and trimming. Here the sample has more than 110,000 clones; 90% occur a single time. The top ten clonotypes cover roughly 3.2% of the sample.

This record belongs to a study of T cell responses to AZD1222 COVID-19 vaccine (dated by TCRdb to 2020 to 2023). Background for the entire study: AZD1222 recipients given second doses at about 4 weeks or at about 12 weeks were pooled, since spike-specific TCR depth and breadth were not found to differ between the two schedules. TCR sequencing covered fewer than 250 trial participants: about 210 given two doses of AZD1222 and around 26 given two doses of MenACWY control vaccine. Enrollment into the trials was organized by age into subgroups of 18-55, 56-69 and 70-plus years, and those subgroups contained roughly 140, 27 and 60 TCR-sequenced participants, respectively.

The CDR3 sequence holds 14 residues, the cysteine and phenylalanine included. The DNA shown is the 42-base CDR3, in frame from base 1. Clipping removes 2 bases from V and 5 bases from J, with 8 as the unmatched junction base count. The germline V gene (reference sequence) yields GTSNPN for CDR1 and SVGIG for CDR2. The investigation overall reported the following: In the small 56-69-year group, the increase in depth fell short of significance, most likely because of low power. Conclusions about previously exposed vaccinees are limited, since just 6 or 7 AZD1222 recipients were seropositive for SARS-CoV-2 at baseline. Because no day 14 peak-response samples were available, repertoires were characterized only after the peak T cell response. Most participants were white British and females outnumbered males, and the authors suggested that clonal diversity may have been underestimated. The vaccine-associated CD4 TCRs covered the entire spike protein, and the dominant responses fell in regions 160-218 and 743-854. Reportedly, almost half of the unique spike-specific TCRs recognized epitopes lying outside the regions that are mutated in the B.1.351 and B.1.1.7 variants. Spike-specific TCR breadth and depth rose significantly after two AZD1222 doses compared with day 0 and with MenACWY recipients.

The V gene is TRBV30 and the J gene is TRBJ1-1, with 7 central nucleotides matching TRBD1. The sample here was peripheral blood, taken on day 0 of AZD1222 vaccination. The source of this sequence is an adult in good health. The nucleotides read TGTGCCTGGAGTAGGGGGCAGGGCTCGACTGAAGCTTTCTTT. Translated, this is CAWSRGQGSTEAFF.